These 8 T cell receptor beta chains were sequenced from one sample in a study of T cell responses to AZD1222 COVID-19 vaccine (dated by TCRdb to the early 2020s). The time point tag for this specimen amounts to: about 28 days (+/-7) after the second vaccine dose. Receptors were amplified or captured by the immunoSEQ multiplex PCR assay. The immuneACCESS repertoire file appears here via TCRdb, limited to in-frame rearrangements. These files lack a portion of the clones; in checked studies, under half of the deficit traces to unresolved V genes, and the cause of the others is not known. This sample comprises roughly 90,000 clones, roughly nine tenths of them detected only once. The top ten hold 5.3% of the sample. The specimen comprised peripheral blood, sampled 28 days after the second AZD1222 dose. The source is an adult who received the AZD1222 COVID-19 vaccine.

The V call is TRBV5-1, the J call TRBJ2-7; D remains unclear. V lost 4 bases and J 4 bases, leaving 21 bases between the germline ends. The germline V gene has CDR1 SGHRS and CDR2 YFSETQ. The CDR3 is 16 amino acids. The CDR3 DNA sequence: TGCGCCAGCAGCCCAGACCCAGACCCGGAGAAGTACGAGCAGTACTTC. Its protein is CASSPDPDPEKYEQYF.

A word on this clone: At the DNA level, this CDR3 is encoded by other sequences in the same sample as well. The rearrangement joins TRBV10-3 to TRBJ1-5; 11 positions match TRBD1. V gave up 6 bases and J gave up 5 bases; unmatched junction bases: 0. CDR1 and CDR2 (germline): ENHRY, SYGVKD. The CDR3 totals 13 residues. CDR3 in amino acids: CAIRGQGDQPQHF. The CDR3 bases are TGTGCCATCAGGGGACAGGGGGATCAGCCCCAGCATTTT.

The chain couples TRBV7-2 to TRBJ2-7; the D call may be TRBD1 or TRBD2 (5 bases each). In germline, CDR1 is SGHTA, CDR2 FQGNSA. Trimming cost V 0 bases and J 3 bases, with 15 bases left between them. The CDR3 has 16 amino acids. CDR3 sequence reads: CASSLAVGRGHYEQYF. CDR3 DNA sequence: TGTGCCAGCAGCTTAGCGGTGGGACGCGGTCACTACGAGCAGTACTTC.

The gene calls are TRBV7-8 and TRBJ2-1, with 7 bases fitting TRBD2. J lost 5 bases, V lost 5 bases, and 9 bases had no gene match. CDR1 SGHVS and CDR2 FQNEAQ come from the germline V gene. The CDR3 contains 15 residues. The CDR3 reads CASSPAGTTNNEQFF. The CDR3 region has the DNA TGTGCCAGCAGCCCCGCCGGGACTACAAACAATGAGCAGTTCTTC.

This chain links TRBV19 with TRBJ1-5; weak D call: TRBD1 (6 bases). This CDR3 has 16 residues. CDR1 is LNHDA and CDR2 is SQIVND in the germline V gene (reference sequence). Trimming took off 4 bases at V and 0 bases at J, with 13 bases between the two ends. CDR3 loop: CASSTQGTVSNQPQHF. The CDR3 DNA sequence: TGTGCCAGTAGTACACAGGGTACCGTTAGCAATCAGCCCCAGCATTTT.

This clone turned up a few times. The chain combines TRBV19 with TRBJ1-6, with 7 bases aligning to TRBD1. The V segment lost 5 bases and the J segment 4 bases; nucleotides outside the gene matches: 5. The length of the CDR3 is 15 residues. Germline lookup yields CDR1 LNHDA and CDR2 SQIVND (reference sequence). The CDR3 loop is CASSPGQAYNSPLHF. CDR3 nucleotides: TGTGCCAGTAGTCCCGGACAGGCTTATAATTCACCCCTCCACTTT.

The V and J genes are TRBV12-5 and TRBJ2-5, with TRBD1 matching 9 bases. The CDR3 loop spans 15 amino acids. CDR1 is LGHNT, CDR2 FRNRAP, per germline. The J segment lost 5 bases and the V segment lost 6 bases, leaving 10 bases of the junction unmatched. CDR3 bases: TGTGCTAGTGGCACCGGGACAGGGTCAGGGGAGACCCAGTACTTC. Translated: CASGTGTGSGETQYF.

The chain has TRBV28 and TRBJ1-2; D unclear. The CDR3 sequence is 15 residues long. CDR1 is MDHEN and CDR2 is SYDVKM in the germline V gene. V lost 6 bases and J 8 bases, leaving 22 bases between the germline ends. The CDR3 loop reads CASRQSRIGITGYTF. CDR3 bases: TGTGCCAGCAGGCAATCCAGGATCGGGATTACGGGCTACACCTTC.